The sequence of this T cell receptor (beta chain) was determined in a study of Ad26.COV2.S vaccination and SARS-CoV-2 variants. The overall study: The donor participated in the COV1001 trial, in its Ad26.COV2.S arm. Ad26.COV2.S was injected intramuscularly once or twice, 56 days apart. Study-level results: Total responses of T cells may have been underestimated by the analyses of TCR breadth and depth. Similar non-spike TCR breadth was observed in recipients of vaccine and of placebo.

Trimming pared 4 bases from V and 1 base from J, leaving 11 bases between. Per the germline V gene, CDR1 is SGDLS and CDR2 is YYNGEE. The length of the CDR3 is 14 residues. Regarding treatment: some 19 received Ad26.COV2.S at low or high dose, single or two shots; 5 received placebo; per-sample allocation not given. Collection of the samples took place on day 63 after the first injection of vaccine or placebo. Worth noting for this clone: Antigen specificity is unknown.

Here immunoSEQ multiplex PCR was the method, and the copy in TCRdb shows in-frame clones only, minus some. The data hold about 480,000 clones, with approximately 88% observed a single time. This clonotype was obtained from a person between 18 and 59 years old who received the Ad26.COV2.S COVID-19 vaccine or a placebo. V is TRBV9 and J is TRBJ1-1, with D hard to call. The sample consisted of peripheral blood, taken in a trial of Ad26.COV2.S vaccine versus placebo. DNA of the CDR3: TGTGCCAGCAGCCCAAACCGGGGGAACACTGAAGCTTTCTTT. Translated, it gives CASSPNRGNTEAFF.